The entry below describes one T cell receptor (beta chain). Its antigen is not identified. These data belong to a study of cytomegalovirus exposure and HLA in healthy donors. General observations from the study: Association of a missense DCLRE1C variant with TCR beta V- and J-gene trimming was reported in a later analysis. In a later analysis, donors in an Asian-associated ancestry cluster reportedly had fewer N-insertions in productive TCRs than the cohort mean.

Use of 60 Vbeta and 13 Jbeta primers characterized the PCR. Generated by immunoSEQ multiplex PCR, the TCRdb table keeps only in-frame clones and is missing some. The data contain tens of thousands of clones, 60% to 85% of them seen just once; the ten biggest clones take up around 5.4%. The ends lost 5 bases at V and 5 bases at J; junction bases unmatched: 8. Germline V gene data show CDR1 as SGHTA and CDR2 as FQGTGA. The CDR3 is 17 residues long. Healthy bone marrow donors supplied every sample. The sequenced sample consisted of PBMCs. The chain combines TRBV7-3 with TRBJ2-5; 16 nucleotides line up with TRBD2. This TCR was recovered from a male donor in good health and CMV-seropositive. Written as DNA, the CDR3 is TGTGCCAGCAGCCCGGGGACTAGCGGGGGGGCCCGGGAGACCCAGTACTTC. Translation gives CASSPGTSGGARETQYF.